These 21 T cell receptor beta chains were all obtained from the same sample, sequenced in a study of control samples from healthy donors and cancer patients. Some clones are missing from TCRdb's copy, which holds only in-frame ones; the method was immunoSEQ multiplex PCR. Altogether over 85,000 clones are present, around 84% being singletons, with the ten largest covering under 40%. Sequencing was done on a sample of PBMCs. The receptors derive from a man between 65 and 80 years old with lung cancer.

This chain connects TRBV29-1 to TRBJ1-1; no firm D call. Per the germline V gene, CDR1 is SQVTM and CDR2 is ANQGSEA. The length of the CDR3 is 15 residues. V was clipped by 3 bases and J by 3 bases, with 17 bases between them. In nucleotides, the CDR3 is TGCAGCGTTGATGTAGGCAGCTGGTCCGACACTGAAGCTTTCTTT. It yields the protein CSVDVGSWSDTEAFF.

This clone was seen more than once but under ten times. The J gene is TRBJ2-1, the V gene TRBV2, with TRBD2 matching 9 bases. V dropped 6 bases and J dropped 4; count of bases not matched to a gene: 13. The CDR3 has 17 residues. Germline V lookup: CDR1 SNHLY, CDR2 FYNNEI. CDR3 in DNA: TGTGCCAGCAGCCCATCACTTCTAGCGGGGATTTACAATGAGCAGTTCTTC. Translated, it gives CASSPSLLAGIYNEQFF.

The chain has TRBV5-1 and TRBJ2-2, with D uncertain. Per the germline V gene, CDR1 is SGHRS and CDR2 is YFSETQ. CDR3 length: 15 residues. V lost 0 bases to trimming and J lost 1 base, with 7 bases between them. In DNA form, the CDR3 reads TGCGCCAGCAGCTTGGATCTGGTGAACACCGGGGAGCTGTTTTTT. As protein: CASSLDLVNTGELFF. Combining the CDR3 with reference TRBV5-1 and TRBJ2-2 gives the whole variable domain KAGVTQTPRYLIKTRGQQVTLSCSPISGHRSVSWYQQTPGQGLQFLFEYFSETQRNKGNFPGRFSGRQFSNSRSEMNVSTLELGDSALYLCASSLDLVNTGELFFGEGSRLTVL.

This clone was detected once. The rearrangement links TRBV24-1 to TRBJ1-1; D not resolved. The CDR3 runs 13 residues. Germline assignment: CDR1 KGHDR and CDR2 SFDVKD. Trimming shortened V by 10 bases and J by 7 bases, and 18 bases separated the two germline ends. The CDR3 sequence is CATTQTSSSEAFF. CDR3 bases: TGTGCCACGACGCAGACTTCTTCTAGTGAAGCTTTCTTT.

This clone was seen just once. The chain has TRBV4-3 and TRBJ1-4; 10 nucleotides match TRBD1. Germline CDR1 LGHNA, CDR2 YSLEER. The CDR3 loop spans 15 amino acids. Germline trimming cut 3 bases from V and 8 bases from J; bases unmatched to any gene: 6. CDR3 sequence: CASSQGGTGDEKLFF. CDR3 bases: TGCGCCAGCAGCCAGGGTGGGACAGGGGACGAAAAACTGTTTTTT.

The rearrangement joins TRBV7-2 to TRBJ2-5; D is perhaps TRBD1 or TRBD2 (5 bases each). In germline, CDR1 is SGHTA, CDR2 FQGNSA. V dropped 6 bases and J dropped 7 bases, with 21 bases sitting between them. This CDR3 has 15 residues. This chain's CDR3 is CASSKGAELRGTQYF. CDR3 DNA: TGTGCCAGCAGTAAAGGGGCGGAGCTCCGGGGGACCCAGTACTTC.

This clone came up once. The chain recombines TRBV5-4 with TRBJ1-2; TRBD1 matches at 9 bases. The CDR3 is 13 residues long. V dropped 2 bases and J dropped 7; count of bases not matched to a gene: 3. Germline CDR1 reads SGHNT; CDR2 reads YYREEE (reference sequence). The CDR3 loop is CASSLTQGAGYTF. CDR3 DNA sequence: TGTGCCAGCAGCTTAACACAGGGGGCTGGCTACACCTTC.

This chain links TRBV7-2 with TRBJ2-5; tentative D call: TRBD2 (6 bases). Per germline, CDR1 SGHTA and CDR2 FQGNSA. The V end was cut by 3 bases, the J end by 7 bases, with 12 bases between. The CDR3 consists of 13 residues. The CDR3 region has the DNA TGTGCCAGCAGCTTGCAGCGGGTCGGGACCCAGTACTTC. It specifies CASSLQRVGTQYF.

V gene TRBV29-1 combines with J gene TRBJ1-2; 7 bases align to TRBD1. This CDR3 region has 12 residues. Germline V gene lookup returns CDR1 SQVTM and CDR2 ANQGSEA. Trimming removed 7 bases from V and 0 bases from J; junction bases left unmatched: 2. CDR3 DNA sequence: TGCAGCGCCCAGGGGGCTAACTATGGCTACACCTTC. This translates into CSAQGANYGYTF.

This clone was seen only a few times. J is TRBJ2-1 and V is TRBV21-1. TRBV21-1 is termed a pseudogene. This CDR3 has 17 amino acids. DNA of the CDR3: TGTGCCAGCAGCCAGGAGCAGGGACGGGCGCGGGACAATGAGCAGTTCTTC. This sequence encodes CASSQEQGRARDNEQFF.

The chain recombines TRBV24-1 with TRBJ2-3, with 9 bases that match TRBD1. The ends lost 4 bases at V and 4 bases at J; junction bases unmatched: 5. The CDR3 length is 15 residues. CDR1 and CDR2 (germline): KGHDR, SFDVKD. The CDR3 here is CATSDTGTGPDTQYF. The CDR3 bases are TGTGCCACCAGTGACACCGGGACAGGGCCAGATACGCAGTATTTT.

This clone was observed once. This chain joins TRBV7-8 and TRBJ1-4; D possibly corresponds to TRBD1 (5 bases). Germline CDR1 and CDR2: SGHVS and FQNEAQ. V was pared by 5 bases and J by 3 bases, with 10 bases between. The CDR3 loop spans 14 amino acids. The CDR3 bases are TGTGCCAGCAGCGTCCAGGGATCTAATGAAAAACTGTTTTTT. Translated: CASSVQGSNEKLFF.

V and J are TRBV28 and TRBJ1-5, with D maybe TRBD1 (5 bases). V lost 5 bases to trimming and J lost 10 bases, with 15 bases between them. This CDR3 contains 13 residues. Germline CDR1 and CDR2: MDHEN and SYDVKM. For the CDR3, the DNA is TGTGCCAGCAGTCGGGACGGGCGAGGACCCCAGCATTTT. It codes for CASSRDGRGPQHF.

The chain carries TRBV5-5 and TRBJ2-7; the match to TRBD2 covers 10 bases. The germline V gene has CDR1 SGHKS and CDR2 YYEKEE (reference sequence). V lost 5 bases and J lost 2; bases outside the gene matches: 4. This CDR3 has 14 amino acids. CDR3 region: CASRRAGGPYEQYF. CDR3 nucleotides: TGTGCCAGCAGGCGAGCGGGGGGGCCCTACGAGCAGTACTTC. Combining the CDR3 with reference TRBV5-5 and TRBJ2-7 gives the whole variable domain DAGVTQSPTHLIKTRGQQVTLRCSPISGHKSVSWYQQVLGQGPQFIFQYYEKEERGRGNFPDRFSARQFPNYSSELNVNALLLGDSALYLCASRRAGGPYEQYFGPGTRLTVT.

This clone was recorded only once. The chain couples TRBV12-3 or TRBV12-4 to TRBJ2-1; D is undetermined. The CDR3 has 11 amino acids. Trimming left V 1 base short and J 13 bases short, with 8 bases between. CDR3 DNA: TGTGCCAGCAGTTTAGGGAACACACAGTTCTTC. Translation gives CASSLGNTQFF.

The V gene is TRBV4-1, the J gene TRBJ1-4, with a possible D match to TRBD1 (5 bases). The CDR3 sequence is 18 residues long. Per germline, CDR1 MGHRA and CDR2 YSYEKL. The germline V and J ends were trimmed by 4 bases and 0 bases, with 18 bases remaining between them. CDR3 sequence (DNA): TGCGCCAGCAGCCTCCGGACATTACCGCTTGCAACTAATGAAAAACTGTTTTTT. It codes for CASSLRTLPLATNEKLFF.

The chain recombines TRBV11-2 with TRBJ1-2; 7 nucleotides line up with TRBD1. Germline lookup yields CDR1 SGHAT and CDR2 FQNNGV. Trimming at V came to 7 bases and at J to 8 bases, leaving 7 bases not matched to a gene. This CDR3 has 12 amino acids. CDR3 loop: CASTRGAGGYTF. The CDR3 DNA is TGTGCCAGCACCAGGGGGGCTGGGGGCTACACCTTC.

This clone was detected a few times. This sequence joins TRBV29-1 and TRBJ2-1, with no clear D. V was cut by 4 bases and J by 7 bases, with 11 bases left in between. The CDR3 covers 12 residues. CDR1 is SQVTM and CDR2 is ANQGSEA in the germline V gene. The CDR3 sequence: CSVAATRNEQFF. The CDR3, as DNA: TGCAGCGTTGCCGCCACCCGGAATGAGCAGTTCTTC.

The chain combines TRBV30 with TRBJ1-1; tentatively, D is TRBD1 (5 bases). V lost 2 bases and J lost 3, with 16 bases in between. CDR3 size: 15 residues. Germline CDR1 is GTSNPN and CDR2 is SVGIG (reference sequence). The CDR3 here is CAWSILGAADTEAFF. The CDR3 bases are TGTGCCTGGAGTATCCTCGGGGCCGCGGACACTGAAGCTTTCTTT.

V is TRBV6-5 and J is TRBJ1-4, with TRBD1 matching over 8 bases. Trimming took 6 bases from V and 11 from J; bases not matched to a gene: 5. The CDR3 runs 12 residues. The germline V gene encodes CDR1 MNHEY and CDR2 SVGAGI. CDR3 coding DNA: TGTGCCAGCAGACAGGACAGGGAGAAACTGTTTTTT. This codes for CASRQDREKLFF.

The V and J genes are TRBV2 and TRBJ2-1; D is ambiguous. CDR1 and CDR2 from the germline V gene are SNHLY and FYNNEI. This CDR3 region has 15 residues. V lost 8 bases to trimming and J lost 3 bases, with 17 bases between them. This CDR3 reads CASGYSDPGYNEQFF. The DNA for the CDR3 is TGTGCCAGCGGTTACTCGGACCCCGGCTACAATGAGCAGTTCTTC.